Reported below is one T cell receptor beta chain. Its antigen remains undetermined. One base away there is no much larger clone; base qualities are not given. The cohort was made up of approximately 670 healthy bone marrow donors. At the time of sampling, every cohort member was nominally healthy, though immune exposures that went unrecorded were likely present. The donor was CMV seronegative and was included in the group of several hundred seronegative cohort members. Each donor provided a peripheral blood sample, and peripheral blood mononuclear cells were used for TCR beta sequencing. Genomic DNA was extracted from the blood cell samples with the Qiagen DNeasy Blood Extraction Kit. This sample was taken from a study of cytomegalovirus exposure and HLA in healthy donors (dated by TCRdb to about 2017). In the study overall: An earlier analysis of some 600 of the donors reported about 300 Gb of sequence data and 95 million to 120 million unique TCR beta sequences obtained from about 180 million T cells. To decide whether each TCR beta V gene segment behaved as functional or pseudogenic, an earlier analysis of some 600 of the donors relied on high-throughput TCR beta sequencing. The study profiled the T cell repertoires of under 850 subjects by immunosequencing and related them to cytomegalovirus serostatus. Rather than drawing on any new phenotypic data, the later analysis identified candidate immune exposures from TCR beta sequences and the way those sequences occurred across donors. HLA typing included class I and class II loci at four-digit resolution. To study patterns of TCR occurrence, a later analysis re-analyzed previously published TCR beta repertoires from around 670 donors and added high-resolution HLA genotyping. To predict cytomegalovirus infection status, the study combined high-throughput TCR immunosequencing, statistical association of individual TCRs with disease status, and machine learning. Typing coverage differed by locus: A, B, C, DRB1 and DQB1 were typed in roughly 629-640 donors, DQA1 in approximately 520, DPA1 in 600 to 610, and DPB1 in just under 490. Donor age, sex, ethnicity and CMV serostatus were compiled alongside the repertoire data. A later genetic analysis took genome-wide SNP genotypes for about 55% of the 666 donors and used that subset as a discovery cohort. Along with the roughly 700-subject first cohort, a separate validation cohort of 120 different subjects was used. Because of strong linkage in the cohort, roughly five DR-DQ haplotypes were treated as single units for association and clustering. The study was designed to test whether signatures of past pathogen exposure could be identified by cataloging public T cell receptors. An early release covering 550 to 700 HLA-typed donors comprised roughly 300 gigabases of sequencing data and approximately 80 million unique TCR sequences. On average, 235,054 unique TCR beta nucleotide sequences were sequenced per donor among 398 genotyped donors of the cohort, with roughly 18% of those sequences being non-productive. All discovery cohort repertoires had been generated using a single sequencing platform. Of the approximately 400 genotyped donors, roughly 85% fell in the genetic ancestry cluster associated with self-reported Caucasian donors.

On the study overall, not on this receptor specifically: Most TCR sequences were observed very rarely across donors, whereas some public TCRs were present in many individuals. According to a later analysis, TCR association rates differed among HLA loci, with DRB1 alleles showing the most associated TCRs and HLA-C alleles showing the fewest. Because the 87-base-pair reads could not distinguish some IMGT-functional V segments, including TRBV6-2 and TRBV6-3, those segments were excluded. A later genetic analysis associated a missense DCLRE1C variant with V-gene and J-gene trimming of TCR beta chains, and an independent cohort replicated the association. In an earlier analysis of some 640 of the donors, most TCR beta V segments were observed in productive rearrangements about 87% or about 30% of the time, broadly matching IMGT annotations. Correlated functional status among segregating V segments might be attributable to linkage disequilibrium, but an unknown experimental factor could not be ruled out. When HLA alleles, especially DR and DQ, strongly co-occurred, TCR associations were difficult to assign to individual alleles. In vitro tests confirmed that a few of the cytomegalovirus-associated TCR beta chains recognize cytomegalovirus antigens. Most CMV-associated TCR beta chains appeared to be HLA-restricted in a later analysis, and the HLA associations seemed to be driven largely by CMV exposure. Cytomegalovirus status was reported to be diagnosed by the classifier with high specificity and sensitivity in both the original and validation cohorts. Immune exposure information for the cohort was limited to CMV serostatus. In a later genetic analysis, fewer N-insertions in productive TCRs were reported among donors in an Asian-associated ancestry cluster than the roughly 700-donor mean. The authors suggested that the approach could potentially be extended to other disease states and immunological phenotypes. A further reported finding was that TCR beta sequences accurately predicted the HLA-A and HLA-B alleles for most subjects in the first cohort. In a later analysis, HLA-associated TCR beta chains showed more clonal expansion and lower generation probabilities than non-associated chains that were equally common. Only TCR beta chains were sequenced in this cohort, and the absence of alpha or paired-chain data limited detectable features. The sequencing pipeline was judged likely to have produced a cluster of highly shared sequence variants as a technical artifact. Specific HLA alleles were associated with 15,000 to 20,000 TCR beta sequences at a false discovery rate of 0.05 in a later analysis. About 17 rarely observed V segments, including chromosome 9 orphons, were excluded from the earlier analysis of several hundred of the donors because counts were too low. Roughly uniform sequencing depth across donors was assumed in presence/absence analyses, although this assumption may not hold. In the study, approximately 160 TCR beta chains were listed as associated with cytomegalovirus. A later analysis reported that several top co-occurrence clusters appeared linked to parvovirus B19, influenza, CMV and Epstein-Barr virus. Because HLA typing was missing for some donors at each locus, association tests included only the typed subset.

The CDR3, cysteine through phenylalanine, is 15 amino acids long. Just CDR3 DNA is preserved here, 45 bases in frame from base 1. Germline trimming: 0 bases from V, 4 bases from J; junction bases outside gene matches: 5. The germline V gene (reference sequence) supplies CDR1 LNHDA and CDR2 SQIVND. Libraries were made using the immunoSEQ multiplex PCR assay. The multiplex PCR relied on a mix of 60 forward primers for TCR Vbeta segments and 13 reverse primers for TCR Jbeta segments. Amplification of the CDR3 region of rearranged TCR beta genes was performed with a multiplex PCR assay on genomic DNA. The amplified TCR beta libraries were sequenced on the Illumina HiSeq System as 87-base-pair reads. The study's own analysis went as follows. A later analysis counted tens of millions of unique TCR beta chains across the roughly 700 repertoires, and around 9.9 million of these chains were shared by at least two donors. A nearest-neighbor algorithm error-corrected the raw reads and collapsed the reads into unique sequences, merging closely related sequences to remove PCR and sequencing errors. Alignment of CDR3 sequences to IMGT reference sequences was used to assign V, D and J gene segments. For a sequence to be retained, a match of at least six nucleotides was required to both a V gene segment and a J gene segment. A rearrangement was called productive if the CDR3 had no stop codons and remained in frame with V and J, and every other rearrangement was called non-productive. Following IMGT convention, CDR3 was defined as the stretch from the second conserved V-encoded cysteine to the conserved J-encoded phenylalanine. The earlier analysis of about 530 of the donors excluded any sequence lacking an unambiguous match to a single V gene segment. In an earlier analysis of a few hundred of the donors, V segments were called functional above 56.7% productive rearrangements and were called segregating when the between-donor standard deviation exceeded 5%. To diagnose cytomegalovirus status from the catalog of TCR beta chain sequences, a statistical classification framework was built. In a later analysis, TCR nucleotide sequences were compared against IMGT/GENE-DB human TR gene sequences so that V and J genes could be assigned. A later analysis assigned CDR3 sequences and most-parsimonious VDJ recombination scenarios with the TCRdist pipeline. In a later analysis, every TCR beta chain was defined by the combination of its CDR3 amino acid sequence and its V-gene family, and reads without a unique V-gene family were dropped. To address suspected cross-contamination and a sequencing artifact, a later analysis removed 592 highly shared, low-generation-probability nucleotide sequences. A later analysis calculated a clonal expansion index for each public chain from normalized within-repertoire ranks of inferred template counts. A later analysis computed generation probabilities with a VDJ recombination model fitted to out-of-frame rearrangements, and checked the results against IGoR. A later analysis scored TCR-TCR, TCR-HLA and TCR-CMV co-occurrence with hypergeometric tests, applying a repertoire-size bias correction to TCR pairs. To estimate false discovery rates, a later analysis permuted the HLA or CMV assignments 20 times. In a later analysis, co-occurring TCRs were grouped with DBSCAN, and TCRdist sequence similarity was added when clustering was performed within HLA-allele-positive subsets. Repertoires with fewer than 30,000 or more than 120,000 public chains were left out of co-occurrence clustering, as were five repertoires with anomalous nucleotide sharing. TCRdb limited this immuneACCESS table to in-frame rearrangements with V and J called. A share of clones is missing; checked studies link under half to unresolved V genes, and the rest is unexplained. The V and J calls and clone size were taken over from that table, and D and trimming were inferred from the DNA. In this sample the table shows around 190,000 clones, over 60% of which occur a single time. Together, the top ten hold around 5.7% of the sample.

This sequence uses TRBV19 and TRBJ1-2, with TRBD1 identical over 7 junction bases. The source of this sequence is a man in his forties in good health and CMV-seronegative. Source material: PBMCs. The CDR3 in this case is CASSIDRRTGYGYTF. The nucleotide sequence reads TGTGCCAGTAGTATAGATCGACGGACAGGCTATGGCTACACCTTC.